This T cell receptor beta chain was observed in a study of Ad26.COV2.S vaccination and SARS-CoV-2 variants listed by TCRdb under 2021. Regarding the study in general: Vaccine-arm donors were drawn from COV1001, a multicentre, randomized, double-blind, placebo-controlled phase I-IIa trial of Ad26.COV2.S in healthy adults. Participants in the trial were split at random into five groups of five each, receiving low-dose or high-dose Ad26.COV2.S once or twice, or else placebo on both occasions. Investigators did not know the trial group allocation while performing experiments and assessing outcomes. Sequencing of the TCRbeta repertoire served to evaluate the specificity and breadth of SARS-CoV-2-reactive T cell receptors following Ad26.COV2.S vaccination. Ad26.COV2.S was administered intramuscularly at 5 x 10^10 or 1 x 10^11 viral particles, either as a single shot or as two shots given 56 days apart. The TCR-sequenced set comprised about 30 samples: around 20 Ad26.COV2.S vaccine recipients, 5 placebo recipients and 8 SARS-CoV-2 convalescent individuals. Results and caveats for the whole study, not just this receptor: Comparing responses between vaccine doses or regimens was not something the study was powered to do. According to the authors, total T cell responses may have been underestimated by the TCR breadth and depth analyses. Substantial breadth of spike-specific CD8+ and CD4+ T cell responses was reported after vaccination. Compared with placebo recipients, Ad26.COV2.S recipients showed higher spike-specific TCR breadth (P = 0.0014). Non-spike TCR breadth was comparable between vaccine and placebo recipients, consistent with the vaccine containing only spike.

What the treatment or condition label conveys for this sample: 15 to 20 received Ad26.COV2.S at low or high dose, single or two shots; roughly 5 received placebo; per-sample allocation not given. Repertoires of vaccine and placebo recipients were sequenced from samples collected on day 63 after the first injection. In Cohort 1b, roughly 25 adults aged 18-55 years were enrolled at a single site in Boston, USA, between 29 July and 7 August 2020. Ad26.COV2.S consisted of a replication-incompetent adenovirus type 26 vector by which a prefusion-stabilized SARS-CoV-2 spike protein from the original Wuhan strain was expressed. This clone was found once. Its cognate antigen has yet to be identified. Nothing much larger sits one base from this clone, and base qualities are not available. TCRbeta CDR3 regions were sequenced with the immunoSEQ Assay. After extraction, genomic DNA underwent amplification by bias-controlled multiplex PCR, followed by high-throughput sequencing. The published analysis was carried out like this. Collapsing and filtering of sequences were performed to quantify the absolute abundance of each unique TCRbeta CDR3 region. Usable DNA was measured by amplifying reference genes present in all nucleated cells, and TCRbeta template counts were normalized to that usable DNA to estimate T cell fraction. Repertoire TCRs were annotated as SARS-CoV-2-specific when V gene, CDR3 amino acid sequence and J gene were exactly matched to a known reactive TCR set. The reference SARS-CoV-2 TCR set was obtained from MIRA and was filtered for enrichment in COVID-19-positive ImmuneCODE repertoires, whereby public or cross-reactive TCRs were removed. Using the MIRA antigens, annotated TCRs were further analysed by specific ORF or by position within an ORF. Breadth was defined as annotated unique rearrangements over total unique productive rearrangements; depth was the summed frequency of those rearrangements. TCR breadth was compared between groups using two-sided Wilcoxon rank-sum tests. TCRdb mirrors the immuneACCESS table, restricted to in-frame sequences. Some clones are absent from its copies; in checked studies, under half trace to an unresolved V gene, and the reason for the others is unknown. V, J and clone size are those of that table, while D and trimming were read from the DNA. The table for this sample lists about 420,000 clones; more than 75% of them were counted only once. Together, the top ten hold 3.6% of the sample.

Including the terminal cysteine and phenylalanine, the CDR3 comprises 15 residues. Left in the record is the CDR3 DNA by itself, 45 bases read in frame from the first base. The junction carries 21 bases between V and J, which are trimmed by 4 bases and 9 bases respectively. Taken from the germline V gene, the CDR1 and CDR2 loops are MNHEY and SVGEGT. This clonotype was obtained from a person aged 18-65 years who received the Ad26.COV2.S COVID-19 vaccine or a placebo. The V and J genes are TRBV6-2 or TRBV6-3 and TRBJ1-2; TRBD1 is a possible D gene, resting on 5 matching bases. Sequenced material: peripheral blood, taken in a trial of Ad26.COV2.S vaccine versus placebo. The nucleotide sequence reads TGTGCCAGCAGTTTGTCCACGGGACTGGGGAGTAGCTACACCTTC. This encodes CASSLSTGLGSSYTF.